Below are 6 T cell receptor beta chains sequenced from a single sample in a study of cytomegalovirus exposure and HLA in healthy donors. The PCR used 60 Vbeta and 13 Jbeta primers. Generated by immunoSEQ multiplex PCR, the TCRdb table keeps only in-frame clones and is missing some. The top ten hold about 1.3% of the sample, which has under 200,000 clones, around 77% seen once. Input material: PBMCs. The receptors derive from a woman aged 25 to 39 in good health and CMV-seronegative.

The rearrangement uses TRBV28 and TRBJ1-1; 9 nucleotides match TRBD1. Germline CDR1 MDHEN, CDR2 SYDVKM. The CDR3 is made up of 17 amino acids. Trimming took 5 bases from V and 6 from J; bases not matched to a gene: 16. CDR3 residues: CASSPAWAGQGNSEAFF. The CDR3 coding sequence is TGTGCCAGCAGTCCCGCTTGGGCGGGACAGGGCAACTCTGAAGCTTTCTTT.

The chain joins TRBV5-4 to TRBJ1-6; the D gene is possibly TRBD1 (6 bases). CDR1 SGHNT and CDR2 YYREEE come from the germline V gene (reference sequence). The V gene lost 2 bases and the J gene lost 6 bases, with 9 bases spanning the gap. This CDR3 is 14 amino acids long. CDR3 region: CASSFGQPNSPLHF. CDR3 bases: TGTGCCAGCAGCTTTGGACAGCCTAATTCACCCCTCCACTTT.

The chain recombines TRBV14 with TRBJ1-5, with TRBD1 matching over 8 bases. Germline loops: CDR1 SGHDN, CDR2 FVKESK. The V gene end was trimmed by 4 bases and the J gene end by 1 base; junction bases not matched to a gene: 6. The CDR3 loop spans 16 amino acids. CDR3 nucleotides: TGTGCCAGCAGCCTCGACAGGGGCGGGAGCAATCAGCCCCAGCATTTT. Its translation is CASSLDRGGSNQPQHF.

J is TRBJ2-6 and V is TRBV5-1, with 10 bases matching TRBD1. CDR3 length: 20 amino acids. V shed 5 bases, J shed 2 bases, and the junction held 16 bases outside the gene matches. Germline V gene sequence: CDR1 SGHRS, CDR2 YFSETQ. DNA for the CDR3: TGCGCCAGCAGTCCTCGCCAACCGGGACAGGGGACGACTGGGGCCAACGTCCTGACTTTC. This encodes CASSPRQPGQGTTGANVLTF.

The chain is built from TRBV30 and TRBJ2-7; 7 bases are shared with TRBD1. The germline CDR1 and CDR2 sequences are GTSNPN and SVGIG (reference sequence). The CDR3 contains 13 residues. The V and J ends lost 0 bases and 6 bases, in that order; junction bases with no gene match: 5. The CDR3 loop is CAWSVGQATEQYF. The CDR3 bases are TGTGCCTGGAGTGTAGGACAGGCCACCGAGCAGTACTTC.

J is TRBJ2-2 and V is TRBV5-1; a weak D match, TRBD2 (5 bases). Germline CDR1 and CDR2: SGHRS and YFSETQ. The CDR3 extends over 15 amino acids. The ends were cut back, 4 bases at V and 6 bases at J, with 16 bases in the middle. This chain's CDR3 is CASSKDFQRSGELFF. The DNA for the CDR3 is TGCGCCAGCAGCAAGGACTTTCAGCGGTCCGGGGAGCTGTTTTTT.